The 14 T cell receptor beta chains below all came from one sample that was sequenced in a study of blood T cell repertoires in COVID-19. TCRdb's copy holds only in-frame clones and misses some; the assay was immunoSEQ multiplex PCR. The sample lists 110,000 or so clones; around 79% were seen once. The sample taken for sequencing was peripheral blood. The source is a man over 45 with acute or convalescent COVID-19.

The rearrangement joins TRBV13 to TRBJ2-1; weak D call: TRBD2 (6 bases). The CDR3 is 16 residues long. The V gene's germline CDR1 is PRHDT and CDR2 FYEKMQ (reference sequence). Trimming left V 5 bases short and J 7 bases short, with 21 bases between. CDR3 sequence: CASSPKTSLGVNEQFF. The CDR3 DNA sequence: TGTGCCAGCAGCCCAAAGACTAGTTTGGGGGTGAATGAGCAGTTCTTC.

The chain combines TRBV2 with TRBJ1-1, with 7 bases that match TRBD1. The ends lost 7 bases at V and 3 bases at J; junction bases unmatched: 5. The CDR3 is 13 amino acids. Germline CDR1 SNHLY, CDR2 FYNNEI. In nucleotides, the CDR3 is TGTGCCAGCATCGGACAGGCCGACACTGAAGCTTTCTTT. Amino acid sequence: CASIGQADTEAFF.

V usage is TRBV19 and J usage is TRBJ1-2; possible D gene TRBD1, 6 bases. The germline gives CDR1 LNHDA, CDR2 SQIVND (reference sequence). Trimming cost V 7 bases and J 7 bases, with 22 bases left between them. The CDR3 contains 15 residues. The CDR3 DNA reads TGTGCCAGTAACCCCGCGTCAGGGGCACTTGGTGGCTACACCTTC. Translation: CASNPASGALGGYTF.

This chain uses TRBV10-3 with TRBJ1-2; 9 bases fit TRBD1. Per the germline V gene, CDR1 is ENHRY and CDR2 is SYGVKD. The CDR3 loop spans 13 amino acids. J lost 8 bases, V lost 2 bases, and 3 bases had no gene match. This CDR3 is CAISETGGNGYTF. Written as DNA, the CDR3 is TGTGCCATCAGTGAGACAGGGGGCAACGGCTACACCTTC.

Only one count was recorded for this clone. The chain has TRBV28 and TRBJ2-5; 11 nucleotides match TRBD1. Germline assignment: CDR1 MDHEN and CDR2 SYDVKM. V was clipped by 6 bases and J by 5 bases; unmatched bases: 8. The CDR3 contains 15 residues. The CDR3 sequence is CASSPGTGGWETQYF. The CDR3 DNA reads TGTGCCAGCAGCCCAGGGACAGGGGGTTGGGAGACCCAGTACTTC.

The V call is TRBV4-2, the J call TRBJ1-4; TRBD1 might be the D (6 bases). CDR1 and CDR2 (germline): LGHNA, YNFKEQ. The CDR3 contains 17 residues. V was clipped by 2 bases and J by 0 bases, with 13 bases between them. CDR3 bases: TGTGCCAGCAGCCAACGCTACAGGGTGGCAACTAATGAAAAACTGTTTTTT. As protein: CASSQRYRVATNEKLFF.

The chain links TRBV24-1 to TRBJ2-7, with D perhaps TRBD1 (6 bases). The CDR3 spans 12 residues. V was pared by 9 bases and J by 5 bases, with 13 bases between. Germline values: CDR1 KGHDR, CDR2 SFDVKD. The CDR3 nucleotides read TGTGCCACCGGGAACAGGGACCACGAGCAGTACTTC. Residues: CATGNRDHEQYF.

This chain links TRBV7-9 with TRBJ2-5; D perhaps matches TRBD1 (5 bases). The CDR3 contains 15 residues. Per the germline V gene, CDR1 is SEHNR and CDR2 is FQNEAQ (reference sequence). Trimming cost V 2 bases and J 3 bases, with 13 bases left between them. The DNA of the CDR3 is TGTGCCAGCAGCTTAAGGAGCAAGACAGAAGAGACCCAGTACTTC. This translates into CASSLRSKTEETQYF.

The genes are TRBV7-3 and TRBJ2-2; 11 bases are a match to TRBD2. Trimming at V came to 4 bases and at J to 4 bases, leaving 5 bases not matched to a gene. The germline gives CDR1 SGHTA, CDR2 FQGTGA. The CDR3 runs 16 residues. CDR3 sequence (DNA): TGTGCCAGCAGCTCCCGACTAGCGGGGAGCACCGGGGAGCTGTTTTTT. It translates to CASSSRLAGSTGELFF.

The chain uses TRBV5-1 and TRBJ2-7; 9 positions agree with TRBD1. V shed 4 bases and J 4 bases; nucleotides not matched to a gene: 9. The CDR3 has 15 amino acids. Germline V gene data show CDR1 as SGHRS and CDR2 as YFSETQ. The CDR3 DNA sequence: TGCGCCAGCAGCCTAACGGGACAGGGCCCGTACGAGCAGTACTTC. Encoded protein: CASSLTGQGPYEQYF.

In its sample, this clone was seen once. This chain links TRBV5-1 with TRBJ2-2, with 7 bases matching TRBD2. Germline lookup yields CDR1 SGHRS and CDR2 YFSETQ. The CDR3 extends over 15 amino acids. After removal of 3 bases from V and 6 bases from J, the junction contained 8 bases not matched to a gene. The CDR3 region is CASSSLLGRAGELFF. CDR3 in DNA: TGCGCCAGCAGCTCCCTTTTGGGGAGGGCCGGGGAGCTGTTTTTT.

This clone was counted only a few times. The chain recombines TRBV2 with TRBJ1-3; 9 nucleotides match TRBD1. Germline V lookup: CDR1 SNHLY, CDR2 FYNNEI. V shed 6 bases and J 3 bases; nucleotides not matched to a gene: 9. The CDR3 is 16 residues long. This chain's CDR3 is CASSITGGIGGNTIYF. CDR3 DNA: TGTGCCAGCAGCATCACAGGGGGCATAGGTGGAAACACCATATATTTT.

The chain uses TRBV5-1 and TRBJ2-7, with TRBD2 matching over 7 bases. V shed 4 bases and J 4 bases; nucleotides not matched to a gene: 11. Germline values: CDR1 SGHRS, CDR2 YFSETQ. The length of the CDR3 is 15 residues. The CDR3, as DNA: TGCGCCAGCAGCCCCTCTTGGGCGGGGGAGTACGAGCAGTACTTC. It codes for CASSPSWAGEYEQYF.

The chain combines TRBV29-1 with TRBJ1-1, with 10 bases aligning to TRBD1. Germline CDR1 is SQVTM and CDR2 is ANQGSEA. The length of the CDR3 is 15 residues. Germline trimming cut 6 bases from V and 6 bases from J; bases unmatched to any gene: 13. The CDR3 loop is CSVPGQGLPGAEAFF. CDR3 in DNA: TGCAGCGTACCGGGACAGGGGCTCCCTGGGGCTGAAGCTTTCTTT.